One and the same sample provided the 19 T cell receptor beta chains below, sequenced in a study of OX40 agonist ivuxolimab in advanced cancers. Profiling relied on immunoSEQ multiplex PCR, and the TCRdb table lists in-frame clones only, not all of them. Altogether 20,000 to 25,000 clones are present, roughly nine tenths being singletons, with the ten largest covering 25%. Specimen: CD4+ or CD8+ T cells sorted from blood, collected in a trial of the OX40 agonist ivuxolimab. The receptors were sampled from an adult with an advanced solid tumor such as melanoma, head and neck, liver or kidney cancer.

J is TRBJ1-2 and V is TRBV5-5; D remains unclear. V was clipped by 1 base and J by 8 bases, with 21 bases between them. The length of the CDR3 is 16 residues. The germline CDR1 and CDR2 sequences are SGHKS and YYEKEE (reference sequence). The CDR3 sequence: CASSLRPDGHPGGYTF. The CDR3 DNA sequence: TGTGCCAGCAGCTTGAGGCCAGACGGTCATCCGGGGGGCTACACCTTC.

This sequence joins TRBV4-1 and TRBJ2-7, with D maybe TRBD1 (5 bases). The CDR3 covers 15 residues. V dropped 0 bases and J dropped 2 bases, with 11 bases sitting between them. From germline, CDR1 is MGHRA and CDR2 YSYEKL. CDR3 coding DNA: TGCGCCAGCAGCCAAGATTGGAAGGGGACCTACGAGCAGTACTTC. Translating it yields CASSQDWKGTYEQYF.

This chain uses TRBV9 with TRBJ1-5, with D possibly being TRBD1 (5 bases). This CDR3 spans 12 amino acids. V was trimmed by 7 bases and J by 2 bases, leaving 7 bases between them. Per germline, CDR1 SGDLS and CDR2 YYNGEE. Written as DNA, the CDR3 is TGTGCCAGCGGACAAGGCAATCAGCCCCAGCATTTT. Its protein product is CASGQGNQPQHF.

This clone was observed once. V and J are TRBV19 and TRBJ2-7, with D tentatively TRBD1 (6 bases). The CDR3 has 14 residues. Trimming stripped 5 bases from V and 5 bases from J, with 16 bases between. From germline, CDR1 is LNHDA and CDR2 SQIVND (reference sequence). The CDR3 reads CASSSPGAWDEQYF. The CDR3 DNA follows: TGTGCCAGTAGTTCCCCAGGGGCCTGGGACGAGCAGTACTTC.

The DNA of the CDR3 is TGTGCCAGCAGCTCATCTAAGGGGGGGCACTTCGACGAGCAGTACTTC. It yields the protein CASSSSKGGHFDEQYF. The chain recombines TRBV5-5 with TRBJ2-7, with a weak D call TRBD2 (7 bases). The CDR3 consists of 16 residues. Germline V gene lookup returns CDR1 SGHKS and CDR2 YYEKEE (reference sequence). Trimming removed 3 bases at V and 5 bases at J, with 21 bases between.

The chain carries TRBV5-4 and TRBJ2-1; possibly TRBD1 for D (5 bases). Germline V CDR1 and CDR2: SGHNT, YYREEE (reference sequence). V lost 4 bases to trimming and J lost 10 bases, with 15 bases between them. The CDR3 sequence is 13 residues long. The DNA for the CDR3 is TGTGCCAGCAGCGTCCAGGGTTCAATAGAGCAGTTCTTC. Its translation: CASSVQGSIEQFF.

With regard to this clone: Other DNA sequences of this sample code for an identical CDR3. The chain carries TRBV9 and TRBJ2-7; TRBD1 is a possible D gene (5 bases). The germline gives CDR1 SGDLS, CDR2 YYNGEE. Deletions cut 2 bases from V and 3 bases from J, with 12 bases between. The CDR3 has 14 residues. The DNA of the CDR3 is TGTGCCAGCAGCGTGGGCCAGGGTGACTACGAGCAGTACTTC. It encodes CASSVGQGDYEQYF.

This chain joins TRBV6-1 and TRBJ2-1; 8 bases align to TRBD1. Germline loops: CDR1 MNHNS, CDR2 SASEGT. V shed 2 bases and J 8 bases; nucleotides not matched to a gene: 14. This CDR3 spans 17 amino acids. Written as DNA, the CDR3 is TGTGCCAGCAGTGAAAGGCACCTGAGACAGGGGTTTCATGAGCAGTTCTTC. Residues: CASSERHLRQGFHEQFF.

The table lists this clone with a few counts. The chain joins TRBV7-3 to TRBJ2-1; the D gene is possibly TRBD1 (5 bases). The CDR3 extends over 15 amino acids. Germline values: CDR1 SGHTA, CDR2 FQGTGA. Trimming took 4 bases from V and 0 from J, leaving 10 bases between them. CDR3 in amino acids: CASSSGHNSYNEQFF. The CDR3 region has the DNA TGTGCCAGCAGCTCCGGACACAACTCCTACAATGAGCAGTTCTTC.

The rearrangement links TRBV5-5 to TRBJ2-7, with TRBD1 matching 8 bases. Germline lookup yields CDR1 SGHKS and CDR2 YYEKEE (reference sequence). The CDR3 is 17 amino acids. Trimming at V came to 2 bases and at J to 3 bases, leaving 13 bases not matched to a gene. The CDR3 nucleotides are TGTGCCAGCAGCTTAGCAGGGGGCGTAGGGAACGACTACGAGCAGTACTTC. Protein sequence: CASSLAGGVGNDYEQYF.

The chain carries TRBV5-8 and TRBJ2-3; TRBD1 agrees at 8 bases. The germline CDR1 and CDR2 sequences are SGHTS and YDEGEE. V lost 3 bases to trimming and J lost 4 bases; unmatched junction nucleotides: 4. The CDR3 has 14 residues. The CDR3 reads CASSSGQGADTQYF. The CDR3 DNA follows: TGTGCCAGCAGCTCTGGACAGGGCGCAGATACGCAGTATTTT.

The J gene is TRBJ2-7, the V gene TRBV27; 9 bases are shared with TRBD1. V lost 1 base to trimming and J lost 4 bases; unmatched junction nucleotides: 2. Germline CDR1 is MNHEY and CDR2 is SMNVEV (reference sequence). The CDR3 runs 14 residues. CDR3 sequence (DNA): TGTGCCAGCAGTTTATATGGACAGGGGTACGAGCAGTACTTC. Its protein is CASSLYGQGYEQYF.

This chain connects TRBV7-9 to TRBJ1-4; D not resolved. V lost 5 bases and J lost 2, with 9 bases in between. The CDR3 consists of 14 residues. The germline V gene encodes CDR1 SEHNR and CDR2 FQNEAQ (reference sequence). The CDR3 nucleotides read TGTGCCAGCAGCGAAGGGTATACTAATGAAAAACTGTTTTTT. Translated, it gives CASSEGYTNEKLFF.

The chain joins TRBV30 to TRBJ2-2; weak D call: TRBD1 (5 bases). Per the germline V gene, CDR1 is GTSNPN and CDR2 is SVGIG (reference sequence). This CDR3 comprises 14 residues. CDR3 protein: CAQLPDMNTGELFF. CDR3 DNA: TGTGCACAACTCCCGGACATGAACACCGGGGAGCTGTTTTTT.

V usage is TRBV6-5 and J usage is TRBJ2-7, with D perhaps TRBD1 (8 bases). V gave up 11 bases and J gave up 0 bases, with 17 bases separating them. The germline V gene has CDR1 MNHEY and CDR2 SVGAGI. This CDR3 contains 14 residues. DNA of the CDR3: TGTGCCGCGGGAGCAGGGGGCGCCTCCTACGAGCAGTACTTC. This encodes CAAGAGGASYEQYF.

This chain joins TRBV7-6 and TRBJ2-1; TRBD2 agrees at 9 bases. This CDR3 spans 15 amino acids. From germline, CDR1 is SGHVS and CDR2 FNYEAQ. J gave up 7 bases and V 1 base, and 5 bases lay outside the gene matches. The chain's CDR3 is CASSLVLAGHNEQFF. CDR3 DNA sequence: TGTGCCAGCAGCTTAGTGCTAGCGGGACATAATGAGCAGTTCTTC.

A single count supports this clone. The V call is TRBV6-5, the J call TRBJ2-7, with D possibly matching TRBD1 (5 bases). This CDR3 has 13 amino acids. The V end lost 6 bases, the J end lost 6 bases, and 15 bases lay between the germline ends. Germline V gene sequence: CDR1 MNHEY, CDR2 SVGAGI. The CDR3 spells CASRPWRQSEQYF. CDR3 coding DNA: TGTGCCAGCAGGCCCTGGCGACAGTCCGAGCAGTACTTC.

The chain links TRBV28 to TRBJ2-5; 10 bases match TRBD1. The CDR3 totals 16 residues. After removal of 5 bases from V and 5 bases from J, the junction contained 11 bases not matched to a gene. The germline V gene encodes CDR1 MDHEN and CDR2 SYDVKM. The CDR3 spells CASSPLDRGRGETQYF. Here the CDR3 DNA reads TGTGCCAGCAGTCCACTAGACAGGGGGCGCGGGGAGACCCAGTACTTC.

The rearrangement uses TRBV9 and TRBJ2-2; D remains unclear. The V and J ends lost 4 bases and 0 bases respectively, with 1 base between them. Germline CDR1 is SGDLS and CDR2 is YYNGEE. This CDR3 has 12 residues. The CDR3 loop is CASSPNTGELFF. The CDR3 DNA reads as TGTGCCAGCAGCCCGAACACCGGGGAGCTGTTTTTT.